This T cell receptor beta chain was observed in a study of Ad26.COV2.S vaccination and SARS-CoV-2 variants. Study background: Donor got 5x10^10 or 1x10^11 viral particles of Ad26.COV2.S.

Germline CDR1 SGHNT, CDR2 YYREEE (reference sequence). The length of the CDR3 is 14 residues. The V end lost 1 base, the J end lost 2 bases, and 7 bases lay between the germline ends. Treatment reported: 15 to 20 received Ad26.COV2.S at low or high dose, single or two shots; about 5 received placebo; per-sample allocation not given. Material that was analyzed had been drawn on day 63 after the first vaccine or placebo injection. Notes on this clone: The same CDR3 also results from other DNA sequences found in this sample.

Libraries were prepared by immunoSEQ multiplex PCR; TCRdb keeps only in-frame clonotypes and omits some of them. The top ten hold about 4.1% of the sample, which has 440,000 or so clones, around 90% seen once. This rearrangement joins TRBV5-4 to TRBJ1-5; TRBD1 is a possible D gene (5 bases). The input for sequencing was peripheral blood, taken in a trial of Ad26.COV2.S vaccine versus placebo. The clonotype originates from a person aged 18 to 59 who received the Ad26.COV2.S COVID-19 vaccine or a placebo. The CDR3 DNA sequence: TGTGCCAGCAGCTTGCAGGGTGGCAATCAGCCCCAGCATTTT. Translated: CASSLQGGNQPQHF.